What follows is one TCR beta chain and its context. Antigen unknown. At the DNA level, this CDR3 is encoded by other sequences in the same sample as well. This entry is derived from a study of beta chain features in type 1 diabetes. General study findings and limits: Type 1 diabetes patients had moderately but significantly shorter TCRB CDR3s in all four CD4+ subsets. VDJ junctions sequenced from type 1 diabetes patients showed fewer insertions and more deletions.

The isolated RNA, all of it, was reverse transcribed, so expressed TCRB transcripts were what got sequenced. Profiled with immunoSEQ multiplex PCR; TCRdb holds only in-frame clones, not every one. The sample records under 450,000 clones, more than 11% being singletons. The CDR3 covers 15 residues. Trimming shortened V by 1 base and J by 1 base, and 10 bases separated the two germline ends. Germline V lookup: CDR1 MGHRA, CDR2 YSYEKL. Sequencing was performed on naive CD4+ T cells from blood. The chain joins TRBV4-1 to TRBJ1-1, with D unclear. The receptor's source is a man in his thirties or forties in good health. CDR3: CASSQVGRKNTEAFF. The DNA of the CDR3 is TGCGCCAGCAGCCAAGTGGGCAGGAAGAACACTGAAGCTTTCTTT.